This is a list of T cell receptor beta chains from one sample in a study of PD-L1 blockade in urothelial cancer. Sequencing was performed with immunoSEQ multiplex PCR; in TCRdb, only in-frame clones are kept and a portion is missing. The data hold approximately 100,000 clones, with around 85% observed a single time. The sequenced sample was PBMCs, obtained around atezolizumab (anti-PD-L1) treatment. The receptors were gathered from a man aged 45 to 65 with urothelial cancer. CDR3s include the opening cysteine and the closing phenylalanine or tryptophan. A D gene is named only where the DNA matches it firmly. Clone sizes are given selectively: once, few, many, or a class where the clone is expanded.

j_call: TRBJ2-2; clone_size: many; d_call: NA; v_call: TRBV6-1; cdr3_nt: TGTGCCAGCAGTCCTGGACAGAGACTGGAGCTGTTTTTT; cdr3_aa: CASSPGQRLELFF
j_call: TRBJ2-3; clone_size: NA; d_call: TRBD2; v_call: TRBV5-1; cdr3_nt: TGCGCCAGCAGCTTGAGTCCTAGCGGGGTAGGTGATACGCAGTATTTT; cdr3_aa: CASSLSPSGVGDTQYF
j_call: TRBJ2-5; clone_size: NA; d_call: NA; v_call: TRBV11-2; cdr3_nt: TGTGCCAGCAGCTTAGGGGGCGCCGAAAAGACCCAGTACTTC; cdr3_aa: CASSLGGAEKTQYF
j_call: TRBJ2-7; clone_size: NA; d_call: NA; v_call: TRBV5-8; cdr3_nt: TGTGCCAGCAGCTTGGTTTCGTCAGGGAACTTCTACGAGCAGTACTTC; cdr3_aa: CASSLVSSGNFYEQYF
j_call: TRBJ1-2; clone_size: NA; d_call: NA; v_call: TRBV19; cdr3_nt: TGTGCCAGTAATAGGGGCGTTAACTATGGCTACACCTTC; cdr3_aa: CASNRGVNYGYTF
j_call: TRBJ1-1; clone_size: NA; d_call: NA; v_call: TRBV27; cdr3_nt: TGTGCCAGCAGTTTTTCCGGGGGAGTTGACACTGAAGCTTTCTTT; cdr3_aa: CASSFSGGVDTEAFF
j_call: TRBJ1-2; clone_size: NA; d_call: NA; v_call: TRBV23-1; cdr3_nt: TGCGCCAGCAGTCAATCCGCTCCCAGTGCTCGAGGCTACACCTTC; cdr3_aa: CASSQSAPSARGYTF
j_call: TRBJ2-7; clone_size: NA; d_call: TRBD1; v_call: TRBV19; cdr3_nt: TGTGCCAGTAGTCGGACAGGGAGCTCCTACGAGCAGTACTTC; cdr3_aa: CASSRTGSSYEQYF
j_call: TRBJ2-7; clone_size: NA; d_call: TRBD2; v_call: TRBV28; cdr3_nt: TGTGCCAGTGGGTGGGCTAGCGGGGGGTATTCCTACGAGCAGTACTTC; cdr3_aa: CASGWASGGYSYEQYF
j_call: TRBJ1-2; clone_size: NA; d_call: NA; v_call: TRBV7-9; cdr3_nt: TGTGCCAGCAGCTTAGACGACCACAGAGCCGTTTTCTATGGCTACACCTTC; cdr3_aa: CASSLDDHRAVFYGYTF
j_call: TRBJ2-5; clone_size: NA; d_call: NA; v_call: TRBV10-3; cdr3_nt: TGTGCCATCGGGGGACCCAGGGGGACCCAGTACTTC; cdr3_aa: CAIGGPRGTQYF
j_call: TRBJ1-5; clone_size: NA; d_call: NA; v_call: TRBV6-1; cdr3_nt: TGTGCCAGCGGAAAGGAGGGCAATCAGCCCCAGCATTTT; cdr3_aa: CASGKEGNQPQHF
j_call: TRBJ2-5; clone_size: NA; d_call: NA; v_call: TRBV5-1; cdr3_nt: TGCGCCAGCAGCTACCAGGGAGGAGGAGAGACCCAGTACTTC; cdr3_aa: CASSYQGGGETQYF
j_call: TRBJ2-7; clone_size: NA; d_call: NA; v_call: TRBV6-6; cdr3_nt: TGTGCCAGCAGCAATGAGGGGGGGGAGCAGTACTTC; cdr3_aa: CASSNEGGEQYF
j_call: TRBJ2-2; clone_size: NA; d_call: TRBD1; v_call: TRBV2; cdr3_nt: TGTGCCAGCAGCAATCCGGGACAGGGGCTGGGCGGGGAGCTGTTTTTT; cdr3_aa: CASSNPGQGLGGELFF
j_call: TRBJ2-3; clone_size: NA; d_call: NA; v_call: TRBV10-1; cdr3_nt: TGCGCCAGCAGTTTGACAGAGCGACTAGATACGCAGTATTTT; cdr3_aa: CASSLTERLDTQYF
j_call: TRBJ2-1; clone_size: NA; d_call: NA; v_call: TRBV6-6; cdr3_nt: TGTGCCAGCAGTTATCCCGGAAAGGGGGATTACAATGAGCAGTTCTTC; cdr3_aa: CASSYPGKGDYNEQFF
j_call: TRBJ1-1; clone_size: NA; d_call: TRBD1; v_call: TRBV9; cdr3_nt: TGTGCCAGCAGTCGATACCAGGGGGGTGAAGCTTTCTTT; cdr3_aa: CASSRYQGGEAFF
j_call: TRBJ1-1; clone_size: NA; d_call: TRBD1; v_call: TRBV27; cdr3_nt: TGTGCCAGCAGACCTCAGACAGGGGTTAGGGCTTTCTTT; cdr3_aa: CASRPQTGVRAFF
j_call: TRBJ2-7; clone_size: NA; d_call: TRBD1; v_call: TRBV6-5; cdr3_nt: TGTGCCAGCAGCCGTGTGACAGGGATCTACGAGCAGTACTTC; cdr3_aa: CASSRVTGIYEQYF